The T cell receptor (beta chain) described here comes from a study of T cell repertoires in MIS-A myocarditis. In this sample, this clone turned up once. V dropped 4 bases and J dropped 1 base, with 11 bases sitting between them. There are 15 residues in the CDR3. In germline, CDR1 is SEHNR, CDR2 FQNEAQ (reference sequence). Clones were read by immunoSEQ multiplex PCR, and TCRdb kept only the in-frame ones, dropping some. The table records around 6,000 clones, nearly 80% of them present only once. This sequence was found in a man between 18 and 35 years old with fulminant myocarditis from multisystem inflammatory syndrome in adults (MIS-A) after COVID-19. The source material was interventricular septum heart tissue obtained at autopsy. The V call is TRBV7-9, the J call TRBJ1-3; D remains ambiguous. The CDR3 coding sequence is TGTGCCAGCAGCTCGCTCGCGGTATCTGGAAACACCATATATTTT. Translated: CASSSLAVSGNTIYF.